What follows describes a single T cell receptor beta chain. This sample is drawn from a study of CD8 T cells in Susac syndrome. CD8+ and CD4+ blood T cells underwent TCR beta sequencing. Reverse transcription of 0.5 to 1 ug RNA used random hexamers. The method of amplification for TCR beta CDR3 was immunoSEQ multiplex PCR, covering 54 Vbeta and 13 Jbeta. MiXCR was run by TCRdb on the immunoSEQ multiplex PCR reads, yielding one entry per CDR3 protein. The sample carries 250,000 to 300,000 distinct CDR3 sequences, approximately 85% recorded once. V was clipped by 2 bases and J by 5 bases, with 17 bases between them. Germline CDR1 and CDR2: LGHNA and YSLEER. There are 16 residues in the CDR3.

V gene TRBV4-3 combines with J gene TRBJ2-3; tentative D call: TRBD1 (6 bases). Sequenced input: CD8+ T cells from PBMCs. This receptor was taken from a human donor with multiple sclerosis. CDR3 sequence reads: CASSQFPGQSLDTQYF. The CDR3 DNA is TGCGCCAGCAGCCAATTTCCGGGACAAAGTTTAGATACGCAGTATTTT.